These T cell receptor beta chains were read from a single sample in a study of shared clonotypes between healthy human individuals. Data came from immunoSEQ multiplex PCR; TCRdb stores just in-frame clones and leaves some out. The sample records about 2.3 million clones, 92% being singletons. The specimen was naive CD4+ T cells from PBMCs. The source is a man younger than 35 in good health. Some clones in this sample may be carry-over from other donors' samples. The CDR3 runs from the conserved cysteine through the conserved F or W. Each record gives: D gene, clone size, V gene, J gene, CDR3 DNA, CDR3 protein. D genes are given only for firm matches. Clone size is given for some rows only: seen once, a few or many times, or a class if the clone is expanded.

d_call: .; clone_size: .; v_call: TRBV19; j_call: TRBJ2-3; cdr3_nt: TGTGCCAGTAGGGAAGCAACAGGGCTGACAGATACGCAGTATTTT; cdr3_aa: CASREATGLTDTQYF
d_call: TRBD1; clone_size: .; v_call: TRBV28; j_call: TRBJ1-2; cdr3_nt: TGTGCCAGTGTCGAAGCCGGGACAGGGAGTTTGGACACCTTC; cdr3_aa: CASVEAGTGSLDTF
d_call: TRBD1; clone_size: once; v_call: TRBV28; j_call: TRBJ1-2; cdr3_nt: TGTGCCAGCAGCAGCGGTCCGGGACAGGGACTCGTCTACACCTTC; cdr3_aa: CASSSGPGQGLVYTF
d_call: .; clone_size: once; v_call: TRBV27; j_call: TRBJ2-7; cdr3_nt: TGTGCCAGCAGAATGACCTCCGGACCCAATCTCACCTACGAGCAGTACTTC; cdr3_aa: CASRMTSGPNLTYEQYF
d_call: TRBD1; clone_size: .; v_call: TRBV5-1; j_call: TRBJ1-1; cdr3_nt: TGCGCCAGCAGCTTGTCAGGGGGGAACACTGAAGCTTTCTTT; cdr3_aa: CASSLSGGNTEAFF
d_call: .; clone_size: .; v_call: TRBV28; j_call: TRBJ1-2; cdr3_nt: TGTGCCAGCAGTTCCCTACAGGGCGGCTACACCTTC; cdr3_aa: CASSSLQGGYTF
d_call: TRBD2; clone_size: .; v_call: TRBV4-1; j_call: TRBJ2-1; cdr3_nt: TGCGCCAGCAGCCAAGATCGGCGAAAGACTAGCGGGCCTTACAATGAGCAGTTCTTC; cdr3_aa: CASSQDRRKTSGPYNEQFF
d_call: .; clone_size: .; v_call: TRBV5-1; j_call: TRBJ2-6; cdr3_nt: TGCGCCAGCAGTCAGGGTGTGGCTGGGGCCAACGTCCTGACTTTC; cdr3_aa: CASSQGVAGANVLTF
d_call: .; clone_size: .; v_call: TRBV27; j_call: TRBJ1-5; cdr3_nt: TGTGCCAGCAGCCCTCGAAGGGCGGCGGGGCCCCAGCATTTT; cdr3_aa: CASSPRRAAGPQHF
d_call: .; clone_size: .; v_call: TRBV6-5; j_call: TRBJ1-2; cdr3_nt: TGTGCCAGCAGTTACTCAACAGGGATATGGTATGGCTACACCTTC; cdr3_aa: CASSYSTGIWYGYTF
d_call: TRBD1; clone_size: .; v_call: TRBV7-6; j_call: TRBJ1-6; cdr3_nt: TGTGCAGTTACACGGACAGGGGGTCTGTTAGATTCACCCCTCCACTTT; cdr3_aa: CAVTRTGGLLDSPLHF
d_call: TRBD1; clone_size: .; v_call: TRBV5-1; j_call: TRBJ1-1; cdr3_nt: TGCGCCAGCAGCTTGGACCAGGGGGCTGAAGCTTTCTTT; cdr3_aa: CASSLDQGAEAFF
d_call: TRBD2; clone_size: once; v_call: TRBV5-4; j_call: TRBJ2-1; cdr3_nt: TGTGCCAGCAGCTTTGGGACTAGCGGGAGATTTACCTACAATGAGCAGTTCTTC; cdr3_aa: CASSFGTSGRFTYNEQFF
d_call: .; clone_size: few; v_call: TRBV2; j_call: TRBJ1-1; cdr3_nt: TGTGCCAGCGAAGGAGAGATGAACACTGAAGCTTTCTTT; cdr3_aa: CASEGEMNTEAFF
d_call: TRBD2; clone_size: .; v_call: TRBV29-1; j_call: TRBJ2-3; cdr3_nt: TGCAGCGTTGAAAGTGTTAGCGGGAGTACAGATACGCAGTATTTT; cdr3_aa: CSVESVSGSTDTQYF
d_call: .; clone_size: once; v_call: TRBV27; j_call: TRBJ2-3; cdr3_nt: TGTGCCAGCAGTTTAGCGGGGTCCGGCACAGATACGCAGTATTTT; cdr3_aa: CASSLAGSGTDTQYF
d_call: TRBD2; clone_size: .; v_call: TRBV5-1; j_call: TRBJ2-5; cdr3_nt: TGCGCCAGCAGCTTGCGGCTAGCGGGAGCGTTACAAGAGACCCAGTACTTC; cdr3_aa: CASSLRLAGALQETQYF
d_call: .; clone_size: .; v_call: TRBV28; j_call: TRBJ2-3; cdr3_nt: TGTGCCACCAGAACTGGGGGCGGGGATACGCAGTATTTT; cdr3_aa: CATRTGGGDTQYF
d_call: TRBD2; clone_size: .; v_call: TRBV28; j_call: TRBJ2-3; cdr3_nt: TGTGCCAGCAGCCCCGGGACTAGCGGGATCACAGATACGCAGTATTTT; cdr3_aa: CASSPGTSGITDTQYF
d_call: .; clone_size: .; v_call: TRBV7-8; j_call: TRBJ2-3; cdr3_nt: TGTGCCAGCGGCACCACCCGTAGCACAGATACGCAGTATTTT; cdr3_aa: CASGTTRSTDTQYF
d_call: .; clone_size: once; v_call: TRBV9; j_call: TRBJ1-1; cdr3_nt: TGTGCCAGCAGCCCGCAGGTTGGGAACACTGAAGCTTTCTTT; cdr3_aa: CASSPQVGNTEAFF
d_call: TRBD2; clone_size: .; v_call: TRBV29-1; j_call: TRBJ2-7; cdr3_nt: TGCAGCGTTAAGAGAAGACTAGCTAACGACGAGCAGTACTTC; cdr3_aa: CSVKRRLANDEQYF
d_call: .; clone_size: .; v_call: TRBV18; j_call: TRBJ2-7; cdr3_nt: TGTGCCACTTCATTAGGGCTACCTTACGAGCAGTACTTC; cdr3_aa: CATSLGLPYEQYF
d_call: .; clone_size: .; v_call: TRBV28; j_call: TRBJ2-1; cdr3_nt: TGTGCCAGCACCTACTCCCTGGGTGCACTGCCTTCTGGCAATGAGCAGTTCTTC; cdr3_aa: CASTYSLGALPSGNEQFF
d_call: .; clone_size: .; v_call: TRBV21-1; j_call: TRBJ1-4; cdr3_nt: TGTGCCAGCAGCACAAGAAGGGGGGAGGATGAAAAACTGTTTTTT; cdr3_aa: CASSTRRGEDEKLFF
d_call: .; clone_size: .; v_call: TRBV28; j_call: TRBJ2-3; cdr3_nt: TGTGCCAGCAGGCTGGGTGTGGATACGCAGTATTTT; cdr3_aa: CASRLGVDTQYF
d_call: .; clone_size: .; v_call: TRBV30; j_call: TRBJ2-7; cdr3_nt: TGTGCCTGGAGTGCGACGGCGGGAGAGCAGTACTTC; cdr3_aa: CAWSATAGEQYF
d_call: .; clone_size: .; v_call: TRBV11-2; j_call: TRBJ2-1; cdr3_nt: TGTGCCAGCAGCTTAGGGTTGGCGGTCTCCTACAATGAGCAGTTCTTC; cdr3_aa: CASSLGLAVSYNEQFF
d_call: TRBD2; clone_size: .; v_call: TRBV2; j_call: TRBJ2-1; cdr3_nt: TGTGCCAGCAGTGAATACGTACTAGCGGGAGGTTCCTACAATGAGCAGTTCTTC; cdr3_aa: CASSEYVLAGGSYNEQFF
d_call: .; clone_size: .; v_call: TRBV7-7; j_call: TRBJ1-3; cdr3_nt: TGTGCCAGCAGCTTAGGGTTCGGAAACACCATATATTTT; cdr3_aa: CASSLGFGNTIYF
d_call: .; clone_size: .; v_call: TRBV19; j_call: TRBJ1-1; cdr3_nt: TGTGCCAGTAGTATAGTCCAGTACCCTCGGTGGGCTTTCTTT; cdr3_aa: CASSIVQYPRWAFF
d_call: TRBD2; clone_size: .; v_call: TRBV19; j_call: TRBJ2-7; cdr3_nt: TGTGCCAGTCGGCAGCTAGCGGGTAACTCCTACGAGCAGTACTTC; cdr3_aa: CASRQLAGNSYEQYF
d_call: .; clone_size: .; v_call: TRBV6-1; j_call: TRBJ2-7; cdr3_nt: TGTGCCAGCATCTTGACAGGAGAGGGCGAGCAGTACTTC; cdr3_aa: CASILTGEGEQYF
d_call: .; clone_size: .; v_call: TRBV30; j_call: TRBJ1-4; cdr3_nt: TGTGCCTGGAGCGGACGGAGGAATGAAAAACTGTTTTTT; cdr3_aa: CAWSGRRNEKLFF
d_call: TRBD1; clone_size: once; v_call: TRBV30; j_call: TRBJ2-7; cdr3_nt: TGTGCCTGGATAGGGGCAGGGGGACGTCTAGAGCAGTACTTC; cdr3_aa: CAWIGAGGRLEQYF
d_call: .; clone_size: .; v_call: TRBV6-6; j_call: TRBJ2-5; cdr3_nt: TGTGCCAGCTCTGACCAAGAGACCCAGTACTTC; cdr3_aa: CASSDQETQYF
d_call: .; clone_size: .; v_call: TRBV5-4; j_call: TRBJ2-1; cdr3_nt: TGTGCCAGCAGCCCCAACCGGGGCTCCTACAATGAGCAGTTCTTC; cdr3_aa: CASSPNRGSYNEQFF
d_call: .; clone_size: .; v_call: TRBV19; j_call: TRBJ2-3; cdr3_nt: TGTGCCAGTAGTATTACCCGGGACACAGATACGCAGTATTTT; cdr3_aa: CASSITRDTDTQYF
d_call: TRBD1; clone_size: .; v_call: TRBV7-2; j_call: TRBJ2-7; cdr3_nt: TGTGCCACCACCGGGACAGCTTCTGTAAAGCAGTACTTC; cdr3_aa: CATTGTASVKQYF
d_call: TRBD2; clone_size: .; v_call: TRBV7-2; j_call: TRBJ2-1; cdr3_nt: TGTGCCAGCAGCGTCCGACTAGCGGGAGGGCCGGATGAGCAGTTCTTC; cdr3_aa: CASSVRLAGGPDEQFF
d_call: TRBD1; clone_size: .; v_call: TRBV4-1; j_call: TRBJ2-6; cdr3_nt: TGCGCCAGCAGCCCCCAGGACAGGGGGGCTGGGGCCAACGTCCTGACTTTC; cdr3_aa: CASSPQDRGAGANVLTF
d_call: .; clone_size: once; v_call: TRBV27; j_call: TRBJ2-7; cdr3_nt: TGTGCCAGCAGTTTATTGAGGGATCCAACCTACGAGCAGTACTTC; cdr3_aa: CASSLLRDPTYEQYF
d_call: .; clone_size: .; v_call: TRBV4-1; j_call: TRBJ1-4; cdr3_nt: TGCGCCAGCAGCCAAGACGGAGGAGATACTGAAAAACTGTTTTTT; cdr3_aa: CASSQDGGDTEKLFF
d_call: TRBD1; clone_size: .; v_call: TRBV4-1; j_call: TRBJ2-5; cdr3_nt: TGCGCCAGCAGCCCGGACAGGGGGTCGGCTAGCGGCTTGACCCAGTACTTC; cdr3_aa: CASSPDRGSASGLTQYF
d_call: .; clone_size: .; v_call: TRBV5-1; j_call: TRBJ1-5; cdr3_nt: TGCGCCAGCAGCTTGGAGCCGGGCCATAAGCCCCAGCATTTT; cdr3_aa: CASSLEPGHKPQHF
d_call: .; clone_size: .; v_call: TRBV5-6; j_call: TRBJ2-7; cdr3_nt: TGTGCCAGCAGCTTGAACGACAGGACCGGCTACGAGCAGTACTTC; cdr3_aa: CASSLNDRTGYEQYF